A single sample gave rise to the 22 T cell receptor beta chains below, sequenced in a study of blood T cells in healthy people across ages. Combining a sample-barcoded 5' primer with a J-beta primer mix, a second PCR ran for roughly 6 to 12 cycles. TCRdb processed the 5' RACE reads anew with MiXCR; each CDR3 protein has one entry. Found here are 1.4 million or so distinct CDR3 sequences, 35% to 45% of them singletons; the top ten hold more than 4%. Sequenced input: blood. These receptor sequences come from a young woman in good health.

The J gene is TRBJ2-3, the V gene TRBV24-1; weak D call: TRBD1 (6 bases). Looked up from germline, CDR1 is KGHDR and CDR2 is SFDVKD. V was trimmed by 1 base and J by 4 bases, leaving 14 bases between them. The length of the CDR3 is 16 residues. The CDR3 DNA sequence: TGTGCCACCAGTGATTTACAGGGCCGAGGATCAGATACGCAGTATTTT. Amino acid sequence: CATSDLQGRGSDTQYF.

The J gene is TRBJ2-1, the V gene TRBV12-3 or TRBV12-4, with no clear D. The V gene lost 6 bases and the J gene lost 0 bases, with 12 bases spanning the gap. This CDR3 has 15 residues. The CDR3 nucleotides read TGTGCCAGCAGAATCCGACGCAGCTCCTACAATGAGCAGTTCTTC. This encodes CASRIRRSSYNEQFF.

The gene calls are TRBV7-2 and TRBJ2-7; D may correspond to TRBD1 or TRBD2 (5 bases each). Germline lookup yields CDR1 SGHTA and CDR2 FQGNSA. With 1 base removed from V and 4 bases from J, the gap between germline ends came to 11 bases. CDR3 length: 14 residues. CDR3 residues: CASSLGIGEYEQYF. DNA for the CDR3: TGTGCCAGCAGCTTAGGTATAGGGGAGTACGAGCAGTACTTC.

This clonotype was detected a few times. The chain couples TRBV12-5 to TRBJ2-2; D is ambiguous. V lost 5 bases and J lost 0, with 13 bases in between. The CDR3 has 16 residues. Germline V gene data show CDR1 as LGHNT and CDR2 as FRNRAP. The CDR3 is CASGNRPGTNTGELFF. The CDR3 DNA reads TGTGCTAGTGGTAACCGACCCGGAACGAACACCGGGGAGCTGTTTTTT.

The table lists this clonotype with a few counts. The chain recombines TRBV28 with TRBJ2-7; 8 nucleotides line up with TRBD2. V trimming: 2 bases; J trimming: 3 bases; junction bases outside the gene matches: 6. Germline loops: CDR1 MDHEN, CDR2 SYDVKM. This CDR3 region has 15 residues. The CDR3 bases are TGTGCCAGCAGTTTACAGCGGGGGACTAGCTACGAGCAGTACTTC. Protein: CASSLQRGTSYEQYF.

CDR3 DNA sequence: TGTGCCAGCACTGCCGCCTCCTACGAGCAGTACTTC. It specifies CASTAASYEQYF. V usage is TRBV6-2 or TRBV6-3 and J usage is TRBJ2-7; D is ambiguous. Germline assignment: CDR1 MNHEY and CDR2 SVGEGT. Between the trimmed V and J ends, which lost 7 bases and 0 bases, there was a span of 7 bases. The CDR3 totals 12 residues.

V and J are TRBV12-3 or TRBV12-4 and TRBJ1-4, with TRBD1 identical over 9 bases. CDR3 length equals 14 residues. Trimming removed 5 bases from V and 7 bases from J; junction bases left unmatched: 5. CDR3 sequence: CASSRTGVGEKLFF. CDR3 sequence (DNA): TGTGCCAGCAGTCGGACAGGGGTGGGTGAAAAACTGTTTTTT.

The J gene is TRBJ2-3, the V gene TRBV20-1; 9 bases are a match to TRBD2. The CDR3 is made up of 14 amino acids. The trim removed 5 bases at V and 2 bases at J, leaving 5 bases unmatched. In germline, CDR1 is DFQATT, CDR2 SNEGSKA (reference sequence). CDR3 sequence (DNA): TGCAGTGCTTGGGGACTAGCCTTCACAGATACGCAGTATTTT. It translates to CSAWGLAFTDTQYF.

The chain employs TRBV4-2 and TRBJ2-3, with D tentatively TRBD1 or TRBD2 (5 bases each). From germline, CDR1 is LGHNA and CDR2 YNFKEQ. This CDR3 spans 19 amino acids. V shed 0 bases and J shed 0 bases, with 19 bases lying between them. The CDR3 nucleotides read TGTGCCAGCAGCCAAGATATCTGGGGTGGGGACCCGAGCACAGATACGCAGTATTTT. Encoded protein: CASSQDIWGGDPSTDTQYF.

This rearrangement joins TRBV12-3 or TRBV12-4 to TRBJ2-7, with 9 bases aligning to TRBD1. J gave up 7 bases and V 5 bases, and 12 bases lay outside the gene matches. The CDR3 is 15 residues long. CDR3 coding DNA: TGTGCCAGCAGTGCCCGGGACAGGGCTCAGGGTGAGCAGTACTTC. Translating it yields CASSARDRAQGEQYF.

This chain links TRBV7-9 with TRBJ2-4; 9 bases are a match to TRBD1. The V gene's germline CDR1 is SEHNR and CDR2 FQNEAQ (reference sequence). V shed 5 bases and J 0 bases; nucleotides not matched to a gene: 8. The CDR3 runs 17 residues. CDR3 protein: CASSIGQGILAKNIQYF. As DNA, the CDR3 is TGTGCCAGCAGCATCGGACAGGGGATACTAGCCAAAAACATTCAGTACTTC.

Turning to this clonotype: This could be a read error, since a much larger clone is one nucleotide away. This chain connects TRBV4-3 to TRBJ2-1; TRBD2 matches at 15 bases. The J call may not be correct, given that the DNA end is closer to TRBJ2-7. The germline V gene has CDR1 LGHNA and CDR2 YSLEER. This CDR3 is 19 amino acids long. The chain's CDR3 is CASSQEFGLAGGPYNEQYF. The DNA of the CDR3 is TGCGCCAGCAGCCAAGAATTCGGACTAGCGGGAGGGCCCTACAATGAGCAGTACTTC.

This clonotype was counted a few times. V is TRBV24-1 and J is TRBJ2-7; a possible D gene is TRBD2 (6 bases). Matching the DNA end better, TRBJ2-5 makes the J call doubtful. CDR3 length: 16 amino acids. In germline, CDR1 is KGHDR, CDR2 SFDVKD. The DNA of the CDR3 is TGTGCCACCAGTGATTTCGGAGGGACGGGAATCGAGACCCAGTACTTC. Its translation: CATSDFGGTGIETQYF.

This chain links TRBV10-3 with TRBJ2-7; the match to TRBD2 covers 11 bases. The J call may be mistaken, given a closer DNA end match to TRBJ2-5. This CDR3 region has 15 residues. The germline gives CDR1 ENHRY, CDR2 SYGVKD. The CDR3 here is CAISELAGDRETQYF. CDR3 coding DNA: TGTGCCATCAGTGAACTAGCGGGGGATCGAGAGACCCAGTACTTC.

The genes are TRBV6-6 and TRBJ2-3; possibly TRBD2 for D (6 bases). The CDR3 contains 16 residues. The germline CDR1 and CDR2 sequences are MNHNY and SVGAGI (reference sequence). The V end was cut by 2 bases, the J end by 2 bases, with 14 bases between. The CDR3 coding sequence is TGTGCCAGCAGTTACGGGCGTGGGGGGAACACAGATACGCAGTATTTT. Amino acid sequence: CASSYGRGGNTDTQYF.

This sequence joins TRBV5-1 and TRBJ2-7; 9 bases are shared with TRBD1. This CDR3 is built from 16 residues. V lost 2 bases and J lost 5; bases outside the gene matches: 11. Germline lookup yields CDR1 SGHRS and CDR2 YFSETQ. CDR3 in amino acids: CASSLIWGTGLNEQYF. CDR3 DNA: TGCGCCAGCAGCTTAATATGGGGGACAGGGCTGAACGAGCAGTACTTC.

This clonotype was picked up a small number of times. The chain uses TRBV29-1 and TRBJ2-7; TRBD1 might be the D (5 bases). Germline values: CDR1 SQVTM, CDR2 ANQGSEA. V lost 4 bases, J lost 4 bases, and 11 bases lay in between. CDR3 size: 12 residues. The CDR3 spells CSVVPDRYEQYF. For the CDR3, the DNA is TGCAGCGTTGTTCCCGACAGATACGAGCAGTACTTC.

The CDR3 DNA is TGCAGCGTTTGCGGGACAGGGAGGACCTACAATGAGCAGTTCTTC. Translated, it gives CSVCGTGRTYNEQFF. The chain recombines TRBV29-1 with TRBJ2-1; 9 positions match TRBD1. This CDR3 contains 15 residues. Germline CDR1 and CDR2: SQVTM and ANQGSEA. V lost 5 bases, J lost 2 bases, and 7 bases stayed unmatched.

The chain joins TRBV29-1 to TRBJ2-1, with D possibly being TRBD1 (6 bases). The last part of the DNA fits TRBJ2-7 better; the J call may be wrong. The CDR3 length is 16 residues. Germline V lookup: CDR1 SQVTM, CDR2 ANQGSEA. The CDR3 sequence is CSVDYRVGASYNEQYF. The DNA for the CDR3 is TGCAGCGTGGATTACAGGGTAGGCGCGTCCTACAATGAGCAGTACTTC.

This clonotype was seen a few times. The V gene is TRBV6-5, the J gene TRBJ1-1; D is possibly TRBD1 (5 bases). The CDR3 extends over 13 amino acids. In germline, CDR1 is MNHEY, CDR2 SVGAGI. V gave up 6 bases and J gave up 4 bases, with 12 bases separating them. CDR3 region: CASRTGGITEAFF. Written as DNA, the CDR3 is TGTGCCAGCAGAACCGGGGGGATCACTGAAGCTTTCTTT.

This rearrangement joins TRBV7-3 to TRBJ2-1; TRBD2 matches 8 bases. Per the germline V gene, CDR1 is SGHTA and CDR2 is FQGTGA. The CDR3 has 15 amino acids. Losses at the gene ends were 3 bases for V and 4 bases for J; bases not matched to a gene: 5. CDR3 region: CASSFTTSGYNEQFF. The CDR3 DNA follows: TGTGCCAGCAGCTTCACAACTAGCGGTTACAATGAGCAGTTCTTC.

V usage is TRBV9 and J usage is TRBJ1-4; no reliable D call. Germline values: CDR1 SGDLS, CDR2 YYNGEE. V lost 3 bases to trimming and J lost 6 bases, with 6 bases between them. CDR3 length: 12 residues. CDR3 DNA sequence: TGTGCCAGCAGCGGCGAAGATGAAAAACTGTTTTTT. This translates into CASSGEDEKLFF.